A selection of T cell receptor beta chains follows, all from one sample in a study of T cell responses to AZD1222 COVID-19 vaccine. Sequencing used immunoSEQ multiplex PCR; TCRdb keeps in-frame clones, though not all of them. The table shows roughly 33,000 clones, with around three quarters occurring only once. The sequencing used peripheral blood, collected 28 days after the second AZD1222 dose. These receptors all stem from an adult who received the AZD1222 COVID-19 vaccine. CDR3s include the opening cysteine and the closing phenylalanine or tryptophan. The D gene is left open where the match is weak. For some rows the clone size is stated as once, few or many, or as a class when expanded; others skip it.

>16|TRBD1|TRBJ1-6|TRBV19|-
TGTGCCAGTAGTACCCTCGGGACAGGGCAAAGTATCTCCCTCCACTTT
CASSTLGTGQSISLHF
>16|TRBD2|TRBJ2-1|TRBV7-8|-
TGTGCCAGCAGCCGAAGGGCTAGCGGAAGCCCCAATGAGCAGTTCTTC
CASSRRASGSPNEQFF
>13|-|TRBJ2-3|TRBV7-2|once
TGTGCCAGCAGCTTGGACTATTCGGATACGCAGTATTTT
CASSLDYSDTQYF
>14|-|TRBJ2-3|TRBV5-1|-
TGCGCCAGCAGCTTGGTGCCCCCCACAGATACGCAGTATTTT
CASSLVPPTDTQYF
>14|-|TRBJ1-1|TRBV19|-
TGTGCCAGTAGTGTGCAGGGGATTGGGACTGAAGCTTTCTTT
CASSVQGIGTEAFF
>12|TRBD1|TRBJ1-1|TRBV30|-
TGTGCCTGGAGTTTCGGACAGGGGCGGACTTTCTTT
CAWSFGQGRTFF
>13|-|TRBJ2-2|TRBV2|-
TGTGCCAGCATTCTAGATCTTGGGGGGGAGCTGTTTTTT
CASILDLGGELFF
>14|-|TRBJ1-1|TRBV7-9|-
TGTGCCAGCAGCCCTTCGGGGGGTAACACTGAAGCTTTCTTT
CASSPSGGNTEAFF
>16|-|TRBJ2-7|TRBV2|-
TGTGCCAGCAGTGCAAGTCAACTAGTGAAAGCTATCGAGCAGTACTTC
CASSASQLVKAIEQYF
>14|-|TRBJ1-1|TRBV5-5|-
TGTGCCAGCAGCTTGGTAGTGGGGGACACTGAAGCTTTCTTT
CASSLVVGDTEAFF
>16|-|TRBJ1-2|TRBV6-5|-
TGTGCCAGCAGTTACTCGGGTAGTCGGTCTAACTATGGCTACACCTTC
CASSYSGSRSNYGYTF
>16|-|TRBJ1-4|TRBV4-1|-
TGCGCCAGCAGCCAAGACGGCGGGGTTTCTAATGAAAAACTGTTTTTT
CASSQDGGVSNEKLFF
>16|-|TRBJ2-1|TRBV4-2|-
TGTGCCAGCAGCCAAGGGGAGGGGGCGAGGGACAATGAGCAGTTCTTC
CASSQGEGARDNEQFF
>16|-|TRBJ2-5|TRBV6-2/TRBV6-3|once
TGTGCCAGCAGTTACCGTCTTTTGCGGACCTTGGGTCCCCCGTACTTC
CASSYRLLRTLGPPYF
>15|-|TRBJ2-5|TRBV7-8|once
TGTGCCAGCAGCTACGAGCCAGCGGCTTCAGAGACCCAGTACTTC
CASSYEPAASETQYF
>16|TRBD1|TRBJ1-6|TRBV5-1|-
TGCGCCAGCAGCTCGGGGGACAGGCGGCCAAATTCACCCCTCCACTTT
CASSSGDRRPNSPLHF
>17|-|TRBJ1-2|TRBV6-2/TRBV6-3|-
TGTGCCAGCAGTTACTCGACGAAGAGTAGGACGGCCTATGGCTACACCTTC
CASSYSTKSRTAYGYTF
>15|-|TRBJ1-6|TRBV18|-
TGTGCCAGCTCACCAACCAGGGGTTGGAATTCACCCCTCCACTTT
CASSPTRGWNSPLHF
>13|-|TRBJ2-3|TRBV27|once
TGTGCCAGCAGTTCCTGGGGGACAGATACGCAGTATTTT
CASSSWGTDTQYF
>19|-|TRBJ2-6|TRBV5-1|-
TGCGCCAGCAGCTTGGCCAGAGGGGCGGGCTTCTCTGGGGCCAACGTCCTGACTTTC
CASSLARGAGFSGANVLTF
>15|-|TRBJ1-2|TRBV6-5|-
TGTGCCAGCAGTTACTTGGCAGGGAGTAACTATGGCTACACCTTC
CASSYLAGSNYGYTF
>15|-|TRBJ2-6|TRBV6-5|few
TGTGCCAGCAGTTACTCGGGGGACGGGGCCAACGTCCTGACTTTC
CASSYSGDGANVLTF
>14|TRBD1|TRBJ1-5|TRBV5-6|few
TGTGCCAGCAGCTTGGTATCAGGGGGCCAGCCCCAGCATTTT
CASSLVSGGQPQHF
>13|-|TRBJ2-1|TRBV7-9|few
TGTGCCAGCAGCCCCCGTCGGGGGAATGAGCAGTTCTTC
CASSPRRGNEQFF
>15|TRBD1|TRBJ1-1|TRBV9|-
TGTGCCAGCAGCGCGAGGGACAGGGGTTCTACTGAAGCTTTCTTT
CASSARDRGSTEAFF
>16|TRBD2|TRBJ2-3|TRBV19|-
TGTGCCAGTAGTTCTTCCGGGACTAGCGGCACAGATACGCAGTATTTT
CASSSSGTSGTDTQYF
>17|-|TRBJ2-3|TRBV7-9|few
TGTGCCAGCAGCTCCTATCAAGTGAGGAGGGTCACAGATACGCAGTATTTT
CASSSYQVRRVTDTQYF
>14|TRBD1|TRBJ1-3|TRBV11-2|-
TGTGCCAGCAGTTTGGACAGGGGTGGAAACACCATATATTTT
CASSLDRGGNTIYF
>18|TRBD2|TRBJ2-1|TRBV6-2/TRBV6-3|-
TGTGCCAGCAGTTACTTGGCTAGCGGGGCCTTGGTACCTGGTGAGCAGTTCTTC
CASSYLASGALVPGEQFF
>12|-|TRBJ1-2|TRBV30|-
TGTGCCTGGACCATACGGGGCGTTGGCTACACCTTC
CAWTIRGVGYTF
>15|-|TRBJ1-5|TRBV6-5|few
TGTGCCAGCAGGTCACAGGGCAATAAGGGGCAGCCCCAGCATTTT
CASRSQGNKGQPQHF
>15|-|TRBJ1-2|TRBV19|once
TGTGCCAGTAGTCTTACGACAGGTTGGTTCTCTGGCTACACCTTC
CASSLTTGWFSGYTF
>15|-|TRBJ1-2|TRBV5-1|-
TGCGCCAGCAGTACAGGACAAGCAGTTAACTATGGCTACACCTTC
CASSTGQAVNYGYTF
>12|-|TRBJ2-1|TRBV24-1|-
TGTGCCACCAGTGATTGGGGTAATGAGCAGTTCTTC
CATSDWGNEQFF
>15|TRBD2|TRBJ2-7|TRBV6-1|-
TGTGCCAGCAGTGAATTAGGACTAGCGAGAGACGAGCAGTACTTC
CASSELGLARDEQYF
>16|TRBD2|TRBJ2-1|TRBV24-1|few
TGTGCCACCAGTGATTTGTCTAGCGGAAAGTACAATGAGCAGTTCTTC
CATSDLSSGKYNEQFF
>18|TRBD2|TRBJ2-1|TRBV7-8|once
TGTGCCAGCAGCTTCCTAGCGGGAGAAGTTCGCTCCTACAATGAGCAGTTCTTC
CASSFLAGEVRSYNEQFF
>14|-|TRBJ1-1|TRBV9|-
TGTGCCAGCAGTCTTGGGGGGTCGGACACTGAAGCTTTCTTT
CASSLGGSDTEAFF
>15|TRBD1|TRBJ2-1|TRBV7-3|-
TGTGCCAGCAGCCCCGGGACAGGGGCTTGGAATGAGCAGTTCTTC
CASSPGTGAWNEQFF
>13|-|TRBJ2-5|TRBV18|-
TGTGCCAGCTTAATGTCTCCCCAAGAGACCCAGTACTTC
CASLMSPQETQYF
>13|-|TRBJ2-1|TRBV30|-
TGTGCCTGGAGTGTTTTTGTCTCGCAGGGTCAGTTCTTC
CAWSVFVSQGQFF
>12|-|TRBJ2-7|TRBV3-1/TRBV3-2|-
TGTGCCAGCAGCCACCCCTGGGACGAGCAGTACTTC
CASSHPWDEQYF
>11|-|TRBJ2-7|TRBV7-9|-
TGTGCCAGCAGCTTAATGCAAGAGCAGTACTTC
CASSLMQEQYF
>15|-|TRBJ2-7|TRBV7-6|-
TGTGCCAGCAGTCCCCAACCGGACGCCACCTACGAGCAGTACTTC
CASSPQPDATYEQYF
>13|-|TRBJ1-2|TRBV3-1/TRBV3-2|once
TGTGCCAGCAGCCAATCGCGTCTTGACGGCTACACCTTC
CASSQSRLDGYTF
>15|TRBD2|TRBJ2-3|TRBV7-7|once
TGTGCTAGCAGCTTAGTAGCGGGAGGGCCAGATACGCAGTATTTT
CASSLVAGGPDTQYF
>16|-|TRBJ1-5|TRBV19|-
TGTGCCACACAACGTCTTGGGGGGGATAGCAATCAGCCCCAGCATTTT
CATQRLGGDSNQPQHF
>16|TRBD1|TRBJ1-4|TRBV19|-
TGTGCCAGTAGTTCATCGGGACAGGGGCTCAATGAAAAACTGTTTTTT
CASSSSGQGLNEKLFF
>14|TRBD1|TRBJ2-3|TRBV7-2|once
TGTGCCAGCAGATTACAGGGGAGCACAGATACGCAGTATTTT
CASRLQGSTDTQYF
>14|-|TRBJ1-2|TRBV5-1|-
TGCGCCAGCAGCTTGGCCGTGATAACCCCGGGGCGGGTATTC
CASSLAVITPGRVF
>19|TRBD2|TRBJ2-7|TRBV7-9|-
TGTGCCAGCAGCCCCGAGCGGGGCTATCTACTGACCTGCAACTACGAGCAGTACTTC
CASSPERGYLLTCNYEQYF
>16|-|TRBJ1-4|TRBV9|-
TGTGCCAGCAGCCTTCAAGTTTGGGGAACTAATGAAAAACTGTTTTTT
CASSLQVWGTNEKLFF
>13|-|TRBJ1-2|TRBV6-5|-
TGTGCCAGCAGGGACGGCGTTAACTATGGCTACACCTTC
CASRDGVNYGYTF
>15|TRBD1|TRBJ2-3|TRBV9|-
TGTGCCAGCAGCGTAGCGCAGGGGGCCACAGATACGCAGTATTTT
CASSVAQGATDTQYF
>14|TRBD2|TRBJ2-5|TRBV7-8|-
TGTGCCAGCAGCTATACTAGCGGACAAGAGACCCAGTACTTC
CASSYTSGQETQYF
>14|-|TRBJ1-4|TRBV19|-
TGTGCCAGTAGTACAGGGGAGGGATATGAAAAACTGTTTTTT
CASSTGEGYEKLFF
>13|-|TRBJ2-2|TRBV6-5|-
TGTGCCAGCAAGGTCCGGGAACACGGGGAGCTGTTTTTT
CASKVREHGELFF
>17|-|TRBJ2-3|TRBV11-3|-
TGTGCCAGCAGCTTTTTTGGGGGAGTGGGTTTGGCAGATACGCAGTATTTT
CASSFFGGVGLADTQYF
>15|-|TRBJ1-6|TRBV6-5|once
TGTGCCAGCAGTTACTCGGGCATTGGGAATTCACCCCTCCACTTT
CASSYSGIGNSPLHF
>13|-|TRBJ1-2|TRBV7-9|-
TGTGCCAGCAGCTCTGAATCAGGGAGCGGCTACACCTTC
CASSSESGSGYTF